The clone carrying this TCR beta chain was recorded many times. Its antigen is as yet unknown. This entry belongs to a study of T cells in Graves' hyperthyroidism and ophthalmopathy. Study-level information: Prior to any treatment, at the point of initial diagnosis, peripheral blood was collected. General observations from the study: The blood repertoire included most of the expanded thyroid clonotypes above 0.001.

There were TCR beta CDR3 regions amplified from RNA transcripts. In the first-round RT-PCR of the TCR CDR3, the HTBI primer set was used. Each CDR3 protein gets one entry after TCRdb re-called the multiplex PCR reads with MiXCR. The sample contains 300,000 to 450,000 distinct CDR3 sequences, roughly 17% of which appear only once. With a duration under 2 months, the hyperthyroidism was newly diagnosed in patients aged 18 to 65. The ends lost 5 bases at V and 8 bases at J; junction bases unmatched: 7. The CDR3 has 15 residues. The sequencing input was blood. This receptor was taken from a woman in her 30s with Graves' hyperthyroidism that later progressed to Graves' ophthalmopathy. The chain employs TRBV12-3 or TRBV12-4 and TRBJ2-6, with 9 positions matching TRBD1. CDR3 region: CASSTGTGFTNVLTF. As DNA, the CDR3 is TGTGCCAGCAGTACCGGGACAGGGTTTACCAACGTCCTGACTTTC.